This T cell receptor beta chain derives from a study of shared clonotypes between healthy human individuals (dated by TCRdb to 2018 to 2020). About the full investigation: Two women and three men aged 18 to 49 years were included in the cohort. For each donor, CD4 naive and CD4 memory were each run on three plates, CD8 naive on two plates, and CD8 memory on one plate. To estimate repertoire size and how much clonotypes are shared between individuals, the study performed deep sequencing of blood TCR repertoires from a few healthy adults. To increase sequencing depth and limit assay-specific biases, TCR repertoire library preparation and sequencing were carried out by different laboratories using diverse techniques. Between about 0.85 and 10 billion PBMCs per donor were obtained by leukapheresis. The research as a whole found: Naive subsets generally had larger estimated clonotype richness than memory subsets did. Compared with non-shared clonotypes, the clonotypes found in all four sorted-subset donors had higher generation probabilities. Only blood was sampled, and tissue TCR repertoires likely differ from those in blood. Pairwise subsampling led to the expectation that sequencing depth would affect the degree of clonotype sharing among donors. When a few donors were compared, the shared fraction of clonotypes was about 5.2% for naive CD4, roughly 3.4% for naive CD8, more than 2% for memory CD4, and around 0.37% for memory CD8. Incomplete sequencing was indicated by rarefaction of sorted-subset datasets, despite the large sequencing depth. The small number of donors limited the genetic and exposure-history diversity represented.

CD8 naive samples consisted of CD45RO-negative cells that were positively selected for CCR7, yielding a CD45RA+CCR7+ population without TemRA cells. The donors were healthy, HIV-negative adults with no recently reported acute infections or vaccinations. Only Caucasian adults living in Nashville, Tennessee, USA were represented among the donors. Blood was obtained by leukapheresis, after which PBMCs were separated by Ficoll-Histopaque density gradient centrifugation and cryopreserved in liquid nitrogen vapor phase. Analytical flow cytometry was used to check the purity and quantity of each magnetically sorted T cell population. Each sorted fraction had its genomic DNA isolated and then quantified by UV absorbance on a Nanodrop 2000c. TCR CDR3 regions were amplified from genomic DNA by multiplex PCR using the deep immunoSEQ assay. Extracted genomic DNA from each cell subset was distributed evenly across all wells of several immunoSEQ 96-well plates, and each plate was treated as a replicate. Each replicate PCR for sorted subsets received around 0.2 ug genomic DNA, equal to roughly 29,000 T cell genomes. The purified libraries were quantified using a Qubit 3.0 fluorometer, sized with a Bioanalyzer 2100, and then quantified again using the KAPA Library Quantification kit. Every immunoSEQ 96-well plate was sequenced on a dedicated single-read 150-cycle Illumina NextSeq 550 flow cell. The paper's data handling went like this. Because the immunoSEQ output included only junctional sequences and no quality scores, the filtering could not be the same as the filtering used for full-length reads. Sequences were annotated with PyIR, a Python wrapper for IgBLAST v1.9, and V/J genes and CDR3 were assigned using IMGT germline references. Reads with weak V/J assignments (E-value above 1e-6), missing CDR3, stop codons, out-of-frame junctions, or ambiguous translated residues were removed. V3J clonotypes were defined as sequences sharing the same inferred V gene, J gene, and CDR3 amino acid sequence. Percentage overlap between repertoires was computed as shared unique clonotypes divided by the size of the smaller repertoire. Richness of each repertoire was evaluated using RTK rarefaction, the Chao1 estimator, and Recon v2.1 estimates of unobserved clonotypes. For all TCRbeta clonotypes obtained by the gDNA method from several donors, generation probabilities were computed with OLGA. The table comes from immuneACCESS by way of TCRdb, which keeps in-frame sequences with V and J called. Part of the clones is missing from these tables; in studies checked, under half for an unresolved V gene and the rest for unknown reasons. The V and J calls and the clone size are those of that table, but D and trimming were determined from the DNA. This sample gives roughly 2 million clones in total; approximately 94% of them show up just once. About 1.1% of the sample is in the top ten clones.

On this clone: Its antigen is not yet known. No qualities accompany the bases; no much larger clone lies one base away.

The source material was naive CD8+ T cells sorted from blood. Sample cell subset or site, as interpreted from the label and publication: CD45RA+CCR7+. This sequence originates from a man younger than 30 in good health.

The CDR3 region: CASTHGSGGPSTDTQYF. The DNA reads TGTGCCAGCACCCATGGTAGCGGGGGTCCTAGCACAGATACGCAGTATTTT. Here the chain combines TRBV27 and TRBJ2-3, with 9 middle bases fitting TRBD2. Its CDR3 holds 17 amino acids, cysteine through phenylalanine. Only CDR3 DNA remains: 51 bases, in frame from the first base. From a lookup of the germline V gene (reference sequence), CDR1 and CDR2 are MNHEY and SMNVEV. From V the trimming removes 7 bases and from J it removes 0 bases, while the gene matches leave 11 bases of the junction unaccounted for.